A selection of T cell receptor beta chains follows, all from one sample in a study of shared clonotypes between healthy human individuals. The method was immunoSEQ multiplex PCR; TCRdb's version includes in-frame clones alone and lacks a portion of them. The sample lists roughly 2.5 million clones; approximately 92% were seen once. Sequenced: naive CD4+ T cells sorted from blood. The receptors stem from a man younger than 30 in good health. Each CDR3 is given with its conserved first and last residue. D genes are given only for firm matches. The size of a clone is reported for some rows only, either as once, few or many, or as a class for expanded clones.

abundance	v_gene	d_gene	j_gene	CDR3nt	CDR3aa
once	TRBV18	.	TRBJ1-6	TGTGCCAGCTCATCGTGGTTTGGGAACGATTCACCCCTCCACTTT	CASSSWFGNDSPLHF
.	TRBV5-1	TRBD1	TRBJ2-5	TGCGCCAGCAGCTTAGGACAGGGAGAGGAGACCCAGTACTTC	CASSLGQGEETQYF
.	TRBV11-2	.	TRBJ2-1	TGTGCCAGCAGCTCCTATTCGTCCAATGAGCAGTTCTTC	CASSSYSSNEQFF
.	TRBV6-5	TRBD1	TRBJ1-5	TGTGCCAGCAGTTACGGACAGGGCGGGAAGCCCCAGCATTTT	CASSYGQGGKPQHF
.	TRBV7-8	.	TRBJ2-2	TGTGCCAGCAGCTTAGCCGGAGCGGGCCCCGGGGAGCTGTTTTTT	CASSLAGAGPGELFF
.	TRBV15	.	TRBJ1-1	TGTGCCACCAGCAGAGACATAGGGGCCGGGTGGAACACTGAAGCTTTCTTT	CATSRDIGAGWNTEAFF
.	TRBV12-2	.	TRBJ2-2	TGTGCAAGTCGCTTAGCGGAGGGTTACACCGGGGAGCTGTTTTTT	CASRLAEGYTGELFF
.	TRBV29-1	.	TRBJ1-2	TGCAGCGACAGGACTGTTACCAGGGGTGGCTACACCTTC	CSDRTVTRGGYTF
.	TRBV4-3	.	TRBJ2-1	TGCGCCAGCAGCCAAGACGACTGGAGCTCCTACAATGAGCAGTTCTTC	CASSQDDWSSYNEQFF
.	TRBV6-5	.	TRBJ2-1	TGTGCCAGCAGTTCTAATCGGGGCCAGCAGTTCTTC	CASSSNRGQQFF
few	TRBV7-9	.	TRBJ1-2	TGTGCCAGCAGCTTAGCGGGGACTATGTACCCGTATGGCTACACCTTC	CASSLAGTMYPYGYTF
.	TRBV5-1	.	TRBJ2-7	TGCGCCAGCAGCTTGGGGGGCCCCTACGAGCAGTACTTC	CASSLGGPYEQYF
once	TRBV7-9	TRBD1	TRBJ2-1	TGTGCCAGCAGCGCCGGGGGTTGGGAGGAGTTGACAGGGGTGGATAAGTTCTTC	CASSAGGWEELTGVDKFF
.	TRBV9	.	TRBJ1-3	TGTGCCAGCAGCGGGGATGGACACACCATATATTTT	CASSGDGHTIYF
once	TRBV5-1	TRBD1	TRBJ2-3	TGCGCCAGCAGCTTACCGGGACAGGCGTACACAGATACGCAGTATTTT	CASSLPGQAYTDTQYF
.	TRBV6-1	.	TRBJ1-2	TGTGCCAGCAGTGAGCAGGGATTCGGCGGCTACACCTTC	CASSEQGFGGYTF
.	TRBV9	TRBD2	TRBJ2-1	TGTGCCAGCAGCGTGCACCCGACTAGCGGGACCTACAATGAGCAGTTCTTC	CASSVHPTSGTYNEQFF
.	TRBV30	.	TRBJ2-7	TGTGCCTGGAGAAAGGGCTACGAGCAGTACTTC	CAWRKGYEQYF
.	TRBV10-3	.	TRBJ2-2	TGTGCCATCAGTGAATCAAGCACCGGGGAGCTGTTTTTT	CAISESSTGELFF
.	TRBV5-6	.	TRBJ2-7	TGTGCCAGCAGCTTTAGGGTAGCGGACGACTACGAGCAGTACTTC	CASSFRVADDYEQYF
.	TRBV11-3	.	TRBJ1-1	TGTGCCAGCAGCTTTGGGGAGGGCACTGAAGCTTTCTTT	CASSFGEGTEAFF
.	TRBV5-1	.	TRBJ1-1	TGCGCCAGTTCAGCCCAAATAGAGGTGAACACTGAAGCTTTCTTT	CASSAQIEVNTEAFF
.	TRBV6-1	.	TRBJ1-2	TGTGCCAGCAGTGAAGTCTGGGGGGGCTACACCTTC	CASSEVWGGYTF
.	TRBV18	TRBD1	TRBJ2-7	TGTGCCAGCACCCTGACAGGGTTCCCCTACGAGCAGTACTTC	CASTLTGFPYEQYF
few	TRBV5-4	TRBD1	TRBJ2-7	TGTGCCAGCAGCTTGGGAGGGACAGGGACCTACGAGCAGTACTTC	CASSLGGTGTYEQYF
.	TRBV6-1	.	TRBJ1-5	TGTGCCAGCAGTGAGATGGGAAGCAATCAGCCCCAGCATTTT	CASSEMGSNQPQHF
.	TRBV19	TRBD1	TRBJ1-5	TGTGCCAGTCGCGGGGACAGGAGCTTCAATCAGCCCCAGCATTTT	CASRGDRSFNQPQHF
.	TRBV9	.	TRBJ1-1	TGTGCCAGCACCTTTCTTCTGGGCGACACTGAAGCTTTCTTT	CASTFLLGDTEAFF
.	TRBV6-1	.	TRBJ1-3	TGTGCCAGCAAAAGGGGAGACTCTGGAAACACCATATATTTT	CASKRGDSGNTIYF
few	TRBV5-1	.	TRBJ1-1	TGCGCCAGCAGCTTGTCAGCAGGCAACACTGAAGCTTTCTTT	CASSLSAGNTEAFF
few	TRBV11-2	TRBD1	TRBJ2-7	TGTGCCAGCATAACCCGGGACAGGGGTTACGAGCAGTACTTC	CASITRDRGYEQYF
.	TRBV2	TRBD1	TRBJ2-7	TGTGCCAGCACCCGTACAGGGGGTGGCGAGCAGTACTTC	CASTRTGGGEQYF
.	TRBV11-2	.	TRBJ2-3	TGTGCCAGCAGTATCAACACAGATACGCAGTATTTT	CASSINTDTQYF
.	TRBV5-8	.	TRBJ1-5	TGTGCCAGCAGCTTGGAGGGCAGGGGTGGCAATCAGCCCCAGCATTTT	CASSLEGRGGNQPQHF
.	TRBV27	.	TRBJ1-4	TGTGCCAGCAGTTATGGCAGGGTAGGAGAAAAACTGTTTTTT	CASSYGRVGEKLFF
once	TRBV7-2	TRBD1	TRBJ1-2	TGTGCCAGCAGCTTATTTACAGGGGACTATGGCTACACCTTC	CASSLFTGDYGYTF
.	TRBV5-1	TRBD1	TRBJ1-6	TGCGCCAGCAGCTTGGTCGGGACAGGGGGGAATTCACCCCTCCACTTT	CASSLVGTGGNSPLHF
.	TRBV9	.	TRBJ1-4	TGTGCCAGCAGCAGAGGGGGGCTGATCGAAAAACTGTTTTTT	CASSRGGLIEKLFF
.	TRBV27	.	TRBJ1-1	TGTGCCAGCAGTTTATTTCGATCGGACGGCGGATTCTTGAACACTGAAGCTTTCTTT	CASSLFRSDGGFLNTEAFF
.	TRBV20-1	.	TRBJ2-5	TGCAGTGCTAACAGAGAAGAGACCCAGTACTTC	CSANREETQYF
once	TRBV5-4	TRBD1	TRBJ2-7	TGTGCCAGCAGCCGGGGACAGGAGAAGTACGAGCAGTACTTC	CASSRGQEKYEQYF
.	TRBV4-2	TRBD2	TRBJ2-1	TGTGCCAGCAGCCAAGGGACTAGCGGGGGGCTTGGGCATGAGCAGTTCTTC	CASSQGTSGGLGHEQFF
.	TRBV5-1	TRBD1	TRBJ2-2	TGCGCCAGCAGCTTGGATCAGGGGGCCGGGGAGCTGTTTTTT	CASSLDQGAGELFF
.	TRBV2	TRBD1	TRBJ1-5	TGTGCCAGCAGAGGTAATCAGGGGGCGCGGGTTTTTGATCAGCCCCAGCATTTT	CASRGNQGARVFDQPQHF
.	TRBV6-6	.	TRBJ1-6	TGTGCCAGCAGTTACTCCGGGAACAGGGCCAATTCACCCCTCCACTTT	CASSYSGNRANSPLHF
.	TRBV18	.	TRBJ1-2	TGTGCCAGCTCACCCGCTTTGGGCTATGGCTACACCTTC	CASSPALGYGYTF
.	TRBV7-2	.	TRBJ1-4	TGTGCCAGCAGCCGGGGGATAGCTAATGAAAAACTGTTTTTT	CASSRGIANEKLFF
once	TRBV9	.	TRBJ1-4	TGTGCCAGCAGCGTAGGAGGCACACCGAATGAAAAACTGTTTTTT	CASSVGGTPNEKLFF
.	TRBV19	TRBD1	TRBJ2-5	TGTGCCAGTAGTTACTCCGGGACAGGGGAGACCCAGTACTTC	CASSYSGTGETQYF
.	TRBV30	.	TRBJ2-3	TGTGCCTGGAGTCTTAGCGAACCTAGCACAGATACGCAGTATTTT	CAWSLSEPSTDTQYF
.	TRBV5-1	TRBD1	TRBJ1-4	TGCGCCAGCAGCGTGGGACAGGGTCAAACTAATGAAAAACTGTTTTTT	CASSVGQGQTNEKLFF